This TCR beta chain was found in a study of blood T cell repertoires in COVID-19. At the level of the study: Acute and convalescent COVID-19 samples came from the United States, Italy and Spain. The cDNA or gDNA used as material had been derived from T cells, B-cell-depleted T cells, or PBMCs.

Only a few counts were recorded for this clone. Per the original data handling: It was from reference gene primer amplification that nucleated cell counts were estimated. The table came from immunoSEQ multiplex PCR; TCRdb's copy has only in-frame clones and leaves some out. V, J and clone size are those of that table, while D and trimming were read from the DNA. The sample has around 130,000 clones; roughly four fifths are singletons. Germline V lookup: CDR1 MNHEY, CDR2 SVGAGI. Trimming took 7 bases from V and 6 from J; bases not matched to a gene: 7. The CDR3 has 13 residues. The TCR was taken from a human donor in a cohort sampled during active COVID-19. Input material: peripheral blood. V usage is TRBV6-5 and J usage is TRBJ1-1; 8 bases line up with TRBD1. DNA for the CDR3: TGTGCCAGCAAAGACAGGGGAACCTCTGAAGCTTTCTTT. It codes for CASKDRGTSEAFF.